The clone carrying this T cell receptor (beta chain) has only a few counts. The data were taken from a study of blood T cell repertoires in COVID-19. Study background: The cDNA or gDNA used as material had been derived from T cells, B-cell-depleted T cells, or PBMCs.

Under the authors' procedure: Amplification with reference gene primers provided the estimates of nucleated cell counts. The protocol was immunoSEQ multiplex PCR, while the TCRdb copy is restricted to in-frame clones and leaves out a portion. V and J calls and clone size are as listed in that table; D and trimming were resolved from the DNA. The sample carries roughly 150,000 clones, around 84% recorded once. The CDR3 has 17 residues. V lost 5 bases to trimming and J lost 8 bases; unmatched junction nucleotides: 16. Germline CDR1 PRHDT, CDR2 FYEKMQ (reference sequence). Individuals drawn from under 30 US areas were about 18 to 95 years old. The study counted Cohort 3 donors as recovered given two negative PCRs, clearance, or symptom resolution.

J is TRBJ2-4 and V is TRBV13; 9 nucleotides match TRBD1. Material for sequencing was PBMCs or T cells enriched from blood (not recorded which). This sequence originates from a man aged 45 to 65 who had recovered from COVID-19. The CDR3 reads CASSTHYKQGAWDIQYF. The CDR3 DNA reads TGTGCCAGCAGCACCCACTATAAACAGGGGGCCTGGGACATTCAGTACTTC.